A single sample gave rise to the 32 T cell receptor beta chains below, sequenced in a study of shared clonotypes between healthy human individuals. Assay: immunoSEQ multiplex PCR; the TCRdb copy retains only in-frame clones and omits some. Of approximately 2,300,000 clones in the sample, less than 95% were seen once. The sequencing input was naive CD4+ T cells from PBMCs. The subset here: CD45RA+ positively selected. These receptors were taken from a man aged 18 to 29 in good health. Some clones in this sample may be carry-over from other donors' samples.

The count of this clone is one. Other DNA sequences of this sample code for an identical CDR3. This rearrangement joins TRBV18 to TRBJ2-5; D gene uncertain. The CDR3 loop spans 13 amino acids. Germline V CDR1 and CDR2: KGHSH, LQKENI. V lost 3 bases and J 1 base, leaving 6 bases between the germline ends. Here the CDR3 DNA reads TGTGCCAGCTCACCCGGCCGCCAAGAGACCCAGTACTTC. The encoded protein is CASSPGRQETQYF.

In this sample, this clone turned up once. The CDR3 sequence: CASSSPDGLAGGETQYF. CDR3 DNA: TGTGCCAGCAGCTCCCCTGACGGACTAGCGGGAGGTGAGACCCAGTACTTC. The J gene is TRBJ2-5, the V gene TRBV5-4; 14 positions match TRBD2. The CDR3 covers 17 residues. Germline loops: CDR1 SGHNT, CDR2 YYREEE (reference sequence). The ends lost 3 bases at V and 5 bases at J; junction bases unmatched: 9. Full variable domain (missing parts from reference TRBV5-4 and TRBJ2-5): ETGVTQSPTHLIKTRGQQVTLRCSSQSGHNTVSWYQQALGQGPQFIFQYYREEENGRGNFPPRFSGLQFPNYSSELNVNALELDDSALYLCASSSPDGLAGGETQYFGPGTRLLVL.

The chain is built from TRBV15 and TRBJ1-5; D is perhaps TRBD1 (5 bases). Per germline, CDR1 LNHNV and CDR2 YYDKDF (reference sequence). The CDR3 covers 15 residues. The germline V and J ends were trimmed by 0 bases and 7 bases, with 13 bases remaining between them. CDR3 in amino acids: CATSRDWGGWQPQHF. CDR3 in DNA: TGTGCCACCAGCAGAGATTGGGGGGGATGGCAGCCCCAGCATTTT.

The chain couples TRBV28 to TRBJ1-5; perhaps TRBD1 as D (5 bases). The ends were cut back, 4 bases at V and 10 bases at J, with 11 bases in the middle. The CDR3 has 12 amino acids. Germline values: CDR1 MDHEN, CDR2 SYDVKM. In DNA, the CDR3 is TGTGCCAGCAGTTCCGGGGGGGGACCCCAGCATTTT. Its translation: CASSSGGGPQHF.

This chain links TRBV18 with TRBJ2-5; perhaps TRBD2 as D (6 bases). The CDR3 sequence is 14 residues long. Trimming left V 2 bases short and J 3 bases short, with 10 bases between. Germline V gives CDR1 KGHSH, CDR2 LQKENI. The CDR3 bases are TGTGCCAGCTCACCAACCTGGGGGGAAGAGACCCAGTACTTC. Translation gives CASSPTWGEETQYF.

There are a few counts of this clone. Here the CDR3 reads CASSPDKNQPQHF. The CDR3 region has the DNA TGTGCCAGCAGTCCCGACAAGAATCAGCCCCAGCATTTT. This chain connects TRBV2 to TRBJ1-5; D remains unclear. V lost 5 bases and J lost 4, with 9 bases in between. There are 13 residues in the CDR3. Germline assignment: CDR1 SNHLY and CDR2 FYNNEI.

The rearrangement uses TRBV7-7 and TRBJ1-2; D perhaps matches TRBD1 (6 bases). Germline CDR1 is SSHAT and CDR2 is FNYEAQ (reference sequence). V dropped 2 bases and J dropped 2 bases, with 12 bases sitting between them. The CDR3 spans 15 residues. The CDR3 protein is CASSLSRTENYGYTF. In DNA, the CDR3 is TGTGCCAGCAGCTTATCTCGGACAGAAAACTATGGCTACACCTTC.

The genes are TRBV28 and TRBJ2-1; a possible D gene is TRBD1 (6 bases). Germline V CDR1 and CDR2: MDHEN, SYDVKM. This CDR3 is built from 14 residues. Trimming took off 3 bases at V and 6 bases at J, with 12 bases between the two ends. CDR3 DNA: TGTGCCAGCAGTTTCGGACAGTCCCTCAATGAGCAGTTCTTC. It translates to CASSFGQSLNEQFF. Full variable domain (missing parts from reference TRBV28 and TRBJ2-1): DVKVTQSSRYLVKRTGEKVFLECVQDMDHENMFWYRQDPGLGLRLIYFSYDVKMKEKGDIPEGYSVSREKKERFSLILESASTNQTSMYLCASSFGQSLNEQFFGPGTRLTVL.

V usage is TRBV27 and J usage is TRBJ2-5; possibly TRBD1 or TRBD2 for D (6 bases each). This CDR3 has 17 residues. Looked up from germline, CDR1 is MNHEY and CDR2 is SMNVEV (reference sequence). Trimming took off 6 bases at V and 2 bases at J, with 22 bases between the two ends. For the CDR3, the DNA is TGTGCCAGCAGCACACCGTTCGGGCGAGGGGGGCAAGAGACCCAGTACTTC. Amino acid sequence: CASSTPFGRGGQETQYF.

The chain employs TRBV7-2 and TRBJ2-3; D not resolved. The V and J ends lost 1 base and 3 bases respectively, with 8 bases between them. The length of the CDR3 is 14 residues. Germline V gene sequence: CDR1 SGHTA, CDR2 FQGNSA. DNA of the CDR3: TGTGCCAGCAGCTTAGAGGCCCCGACAGATACGCAGTATTTT. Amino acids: CASSLEAPTDTQYF.

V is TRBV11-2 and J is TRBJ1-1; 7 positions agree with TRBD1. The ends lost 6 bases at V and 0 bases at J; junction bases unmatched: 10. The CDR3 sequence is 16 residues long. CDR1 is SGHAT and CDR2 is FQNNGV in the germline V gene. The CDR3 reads CASRQGGGGMNTEAFF. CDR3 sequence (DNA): TGTGCCAGCAGGCAAGGGGGCGGCGGAATGAACACTGAAGCTTTCTTT.

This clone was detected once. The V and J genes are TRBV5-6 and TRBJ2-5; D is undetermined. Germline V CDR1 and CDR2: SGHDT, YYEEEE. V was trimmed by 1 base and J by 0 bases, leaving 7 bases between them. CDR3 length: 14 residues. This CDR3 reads CASSLRAYQETQYF. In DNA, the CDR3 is TGTGCCAGCAGCTTGAGGGCGTACCAAGAGACCCAGTACTTC.

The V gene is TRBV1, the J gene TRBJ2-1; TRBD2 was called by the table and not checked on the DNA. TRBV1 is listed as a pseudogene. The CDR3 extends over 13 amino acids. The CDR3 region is CTWSDLTYNEQFF. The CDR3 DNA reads TGCACCTGGTCAGACTTAACCTACAATGAGCAGTTCTTC.

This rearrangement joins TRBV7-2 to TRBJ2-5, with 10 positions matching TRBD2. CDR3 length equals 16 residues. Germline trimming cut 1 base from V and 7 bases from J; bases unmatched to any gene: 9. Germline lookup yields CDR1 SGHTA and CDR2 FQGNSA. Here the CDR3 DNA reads TGTGCCAGCAGCTTAGGGTTAGCGGGAGGCCAGGGGACCCAGTACTTC. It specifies CASSLGLAGGQGTQYF.

The CDR3 loop reads CASSREFLAKNIQYF. The CDR3, as DNA: TGTGCCAGCAGTAGGGAGTTCCTAGCCAAAAACATTCAGTACTTC. The chain is built from TRBV28 and TRBJ2-4; possibly TRBD2 for D (5 bases). Per the germline V gene, CDR1 is MDHEN and CDR2 is SYDVKM. There are 15 residues in the CDR3. With 5 bases removed from V and 0 bases from J, the gap between germline ends came to 11 bases.

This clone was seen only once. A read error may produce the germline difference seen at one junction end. The CDR3 nucleotides read TGCAGTGCCGACAAAGGGGGGTTC. Translating it yields CSADKGGF. The chain has TRBV20-1 and TRBJ2-7; D tentatively fits TRBD1 or TRBD2 (6 bases each). Germline CDR1 is DFQATT and CDR2 is SNEGSKA (reference sequence). The CDR3 totals 8 residues.

CDR3 protein: CASSEGASSGANVLTF. The CDR3 coding sequence is TGTGCCAGCAGTGAAGGCGCCAGCTCTGGGGCCAACGTCCTGACTTTC. This chain connects TRBV6-1 to TRBJ2-6; D not resolved. V lost 1 base and J lost 0, with 7 bases in between. This CDR3 comprises 16 residues. CDR1 and CDR2 from the germline V gene are MNHNS and SASEGT.

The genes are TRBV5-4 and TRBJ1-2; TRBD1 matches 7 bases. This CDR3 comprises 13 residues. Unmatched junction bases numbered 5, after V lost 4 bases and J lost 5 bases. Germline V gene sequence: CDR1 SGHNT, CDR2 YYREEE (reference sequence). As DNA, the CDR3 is TGTGCCAGCAGCCAAGGACAGGAGTATGGCTACACCTTC. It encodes CASSQGQEYGYTF. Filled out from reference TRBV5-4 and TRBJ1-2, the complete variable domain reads ETGVTQSPTHLIKTRGQQVTLRCSSQSGHNTVSWYQQALGQGPQFIFQYYREEENGRGNFPPRFSGLQFPNYSSELNVNALELDDSALYLCASSQGQEYGYTFGSGTRLTVV.

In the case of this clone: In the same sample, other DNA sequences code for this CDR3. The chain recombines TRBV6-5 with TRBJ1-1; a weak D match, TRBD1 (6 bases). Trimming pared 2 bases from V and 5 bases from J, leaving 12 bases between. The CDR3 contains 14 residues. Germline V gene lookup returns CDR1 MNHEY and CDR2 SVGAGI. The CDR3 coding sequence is TGTGCCAGCAGTTACAGCAGGGGTGGTACTGAAGCTTTCTTT. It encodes CASSYSRGGTEAFF.

CDR3 region: CASSLRGPRNEQYF. The CDR3 DNA sequence: TGTGCCAGCAGCCTCAGGGGGCCCCGCAACGAGCAGTACTTC. The chain couples TRBV4-2 to TRBJ2-7, with TRBD1 matching 8 bases. V dropped 4 bases and J dropped 5; count of bases not matched to a gene: 7. Germline CDR1 reads LGHNA; CDR2 reads YNFKEQ. The CDR3 runs 14 residues.

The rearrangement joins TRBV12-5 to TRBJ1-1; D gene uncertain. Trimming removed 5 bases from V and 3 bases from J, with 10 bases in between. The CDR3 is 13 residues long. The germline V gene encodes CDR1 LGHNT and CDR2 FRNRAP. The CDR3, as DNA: TGTGCTAGTGGTGAGGCCGAGGACACTGAAGCTTTCTTT. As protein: CASGEAEDTEAFF.

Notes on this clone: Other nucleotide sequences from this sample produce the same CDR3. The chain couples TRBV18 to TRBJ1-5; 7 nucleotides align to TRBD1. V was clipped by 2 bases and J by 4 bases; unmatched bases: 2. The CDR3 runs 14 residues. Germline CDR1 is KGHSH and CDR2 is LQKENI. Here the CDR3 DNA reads TGTGCCAGCTCACCATCAGGGGGTAATCAGCCCCAGCATTTT. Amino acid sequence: CASSPSGGNQPQHF.

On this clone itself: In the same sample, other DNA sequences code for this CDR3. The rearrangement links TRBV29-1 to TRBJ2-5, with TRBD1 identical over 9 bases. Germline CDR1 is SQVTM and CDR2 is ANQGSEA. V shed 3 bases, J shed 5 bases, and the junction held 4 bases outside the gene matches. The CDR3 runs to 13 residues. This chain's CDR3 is CSVEGQGWETQYF. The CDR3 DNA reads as TGCAGCGTTGAGGGACAGGGTTGGGAGACCCAGTACTTC.

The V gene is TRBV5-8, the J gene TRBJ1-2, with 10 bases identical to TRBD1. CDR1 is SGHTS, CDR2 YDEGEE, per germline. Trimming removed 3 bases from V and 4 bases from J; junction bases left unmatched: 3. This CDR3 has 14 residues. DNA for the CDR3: TGTGCCAGCAGCTCGACAGGGGGCGTCTATGGCTACACCTTC. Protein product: CASSSTGGVYGYTF.

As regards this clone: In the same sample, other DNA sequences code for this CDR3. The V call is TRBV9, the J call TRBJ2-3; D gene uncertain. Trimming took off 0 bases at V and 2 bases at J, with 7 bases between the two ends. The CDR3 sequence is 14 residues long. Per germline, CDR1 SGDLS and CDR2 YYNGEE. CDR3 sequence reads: CASSVVALTDTQYF. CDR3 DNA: TGTGCCAGCAGCGTAGTAGCTCTCACAGATACGCAGTATTTT.

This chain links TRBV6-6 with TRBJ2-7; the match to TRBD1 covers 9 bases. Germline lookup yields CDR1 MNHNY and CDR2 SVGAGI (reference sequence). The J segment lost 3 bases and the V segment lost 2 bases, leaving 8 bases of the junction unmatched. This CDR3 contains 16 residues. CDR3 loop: CASSYGGGQGGYEQYF. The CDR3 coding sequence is TGTGCCAGCAGTTACGGCGGGGGACAGGGAGGCTACGAGCAGTACTTC.

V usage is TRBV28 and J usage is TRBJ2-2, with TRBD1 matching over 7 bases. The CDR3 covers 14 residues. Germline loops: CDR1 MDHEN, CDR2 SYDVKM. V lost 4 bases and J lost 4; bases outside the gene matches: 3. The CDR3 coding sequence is TGTGCCAGCAGTTCAGGGACAGTCACCGGGGAGCTGTTTTTT. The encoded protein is CASSSGTVTGELFF.

The CDR3 bases are TGTGCCAGCAGTTTAGAGGGGGCTGGGAAGCAGTACTTC. Protein product: CASSLEGAGKQYF. The V gene is TRBV28, the J gene TRBJ2-7; 7 nucleotides line up with TRBD1. CDR1 and CDR2 from the germline V gene are MDHEN and SYDVKM. Losses at the gene ends were 2 bases for V and 8 bases for J; bases not matched to a gene: 6. This CDR3 is 13 amino acids long.

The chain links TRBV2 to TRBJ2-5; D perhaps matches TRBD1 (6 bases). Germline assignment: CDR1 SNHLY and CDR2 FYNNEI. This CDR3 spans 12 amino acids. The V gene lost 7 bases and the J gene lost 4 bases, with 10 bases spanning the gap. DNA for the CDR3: TGTGCCAGCAATAGCAGGGGAGAGACCCAGTACTTC. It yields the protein CASNSRGETQYF.

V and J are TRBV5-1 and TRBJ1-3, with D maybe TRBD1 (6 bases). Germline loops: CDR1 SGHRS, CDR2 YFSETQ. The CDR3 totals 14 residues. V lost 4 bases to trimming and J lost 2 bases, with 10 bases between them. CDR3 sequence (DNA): TGCGCCAGCAGCAGGGAGGGGGCTGGAAACACCATATATTTT. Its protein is CASSREGAGNTIYF.

The CDR3 is CASSPTLGRYEQYF. The CDR3 DNA sequence: TGCGCCAGCAGCCCCACATTAGGCAGATACGAGCAGTACTTC. The genes are TRBV4-1 and TRBJ2-5; D is undetermined. Matching the DNA end better, TRBJ2-7 makes the J call doubtful. The CDR3 is made up of 14 amino acids. Germline CDR1 MGHRA, CDR2 YSYEKL.

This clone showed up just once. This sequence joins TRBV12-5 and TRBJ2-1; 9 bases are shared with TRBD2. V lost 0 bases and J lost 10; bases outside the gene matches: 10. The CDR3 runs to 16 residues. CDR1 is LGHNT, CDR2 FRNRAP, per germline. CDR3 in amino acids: CASGLVGVAGAGEQFF. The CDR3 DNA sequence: TGTGCTAGTGGTTTGGTGGGGGTAGCGGGAGCTGGCGAGCAGTTCTTC.